The clone carrying this T cell receptor beta chain was counted a few times. The CDR3 loop spans 16 amino acids. Germline loops: CDR1 MGHDK, CDR2 SYGVNS. Germline trimming cut 3 bases from V and 7 bases from J; bases unmatched to any gene: 8. Method: immunoSEQ multiplex PCR; TCRdb's copy keeps in-frame clones and lacks some. This sample has about 50,000 clones, with about a third found just once. The sample is drawn from a study of tumour-infiltrating T cells in Burkitt lymphoma. The sequencing input was tumor tissue. The TCR sequence derives from a human donor with Burkitt lymphoma. This chain connects TRBV25-1 to TRBJ1-4, with 10 bases aligning to TRBD1. As DNA, the CDR3 is TGTGCCAGCAGTGACGGAGACAGGGGGCGCGCTGAAAAACTGTTTTTT. Its protein is CASSDGDRGRAEKLFF.